The entry below describes one TCR beta chain. Its antigen is not identified. The V gene lost 4 bases and the J gene lost 6 bases, with 18 bases spanning the gap. The CDR3 sequence is 16 residues long. CDR1 LNHDA and CDR2 SQIVND come from the germline V gene (reference sequence). These data come from a study of shared clonotypes between healthy human individuals. Overall study findings and caveats: When naive CD4 clonotypes were compared across a few donors, 4% to 5.5% were shared.

TCRdb keeps only in-frame clones here, not all; method: immunoSEQ multiplex PCR. This table has roughly 2.6 million clones, more than 80% appearing once. Only Caucasian adults living in Nashville, Tennessee served as donors. The receptor comes from a man aged 18-30 years in good health. The V and J genes are TRBV19 and TRBJ2-2; a weak D match, TRBD1 (6 bases). The sample comprised naive CD4+ T cells sorted from blood. Subset described: CD45RA+ positively selected. In DNA form, the CDR3 reads TGTGCCAGTAGTAGGTGGGACACCGCTTCGGCCGGGGAGCTGTTTTTT. Protein: CASSRWDTASAGELFF. Looking up the rest from reference TRBV19 and TRBJ2-2 gives the full variable domain: DGGITQSPKYLFRKEGQNVTLSCEQNLNHDAMYWYRQDPGQGLRLIYYSQIVNDFQKGDIAEGYSVSREKKESFPLTVTSAQKNPTAFYLCASSRWDTASAGELFFGEGSRLTVL.